The 5 T cell receptor beta chains in this list originate from one sample, sequenced in a study of CD8 T cells in ankylosing spondylitis. MiXCR, applied by TCRdb to the 5' RACE reads, yields one record per CDR3 protein. Among roughly 700,000 distinct CDR3 sequences listed, 19% were seen once. The antigens for these receptors are not known. Whole-study results and caveats: Blood of patients with ankylosing spondylitis appeared to be characterized by a TCR beta motif of several highly homologous variants.

Sequenced sample: blood, either unsorted or a sorted T cell fraction (not recorded which). These TCRs come from a male donor with ankylosing spondylitis.

This clonotype came up a few times. The chain carries TRBV7-2 and TRBJ1-2, with 10 bases matching TRBD1. J was trimmed by 4 bases and V by 0 bases; bases with no gene match: 2. This CDR3 contains 15 residues. The germline V gene encodes CDR1 SGHTA and CDR2 FQGNSA. This CDR3 is CASSLARQGAYGYTF. For the CDR3, the DNA is TGTGCCAGCAGCTTAGCGAGACAGGGGGCCTATGGCTACACCTTC.

This clonotype was seen a handful of times. This chain uses TRBV5-1 with TRBJ1-2, with 7 bases that match TRBD1. The germline CDR1 and CDR2 sequences are SGHRS and YFSETQ. This CDR3 spans 15 amino acids. The V gene end was trimmed by 0 bases and the J gene end by 2 bases; junction bases not matched to a gene: 4. For the CDR3, the DNA is TGCGCCAGCAGCTTGGAAAGGGGGCCCAACTATGGCTACACCTTC. Residues: CASSLERGPNYGYTF.

This clonotype has more than one count but fewer than ten. The chain carries TRBV20-1 and TRBJ2-1; 8 bases line up with TRBD2. Germline loops: CDR1 DFQATT, CDR2 SNEGSKA (reference sequence). The CDR3 is made up of 14 amino acids. Trimming at V came to 1 base and at J to 7 bases, leaving 6 bases not matched to a gene. The CDR3 DNA reads as TGCAGTGCTAGAGTTTGGACTAGCAGGAATGAGCAGTTCTTC. Residues: CSARVWTSRNEQFF.

The rearrangement uses TRBV29-1 and TRBJ2-1; 8 nucleotides align to TRBD1. The CDR3 is 14 amino acids. V shed 2 bases and J 5 bases; nucleotides not matched to a gene: 5. Germline V gives CDR1 SQVTM, CDR2 ANQGSEA. The CDR3 here is CSVETGQGNNEQFF. The CDR3 bases are TGCAGCGTTGAAACAGGACAGGGCAACAATGAGCAGTTCTTC.

In this sample, this clonotype turned up a few times. The rearrangement links TRBV10-3 to TRBJ2-7; TRBD2 matches 13 bases. In germline, CDR1 is ENHRY, CDR2 SYGVKD. Trimming removed 6 bases from V and 6 bases from J; junction bases left unmatched: 11. The CDR3 runs 16 residues. CDR3 loop: CAISQGLAGTAVEQYF. In DNA, the CDR3 is TGTGCCATCAGCCAGGGACTAGCGGGGACAGCGGTCGAGCAGTACTTC.